This T cell receptor (beta chain) appears in the sequencing data of a study of shared clonotypes between healthy human individuals. The study's findings and limits: The study generally estimated greater richness for naive than memory subsets. Enrolling few donors narrowed the genetic and exposure-history diversity that was represented. Non-shared clonotypes were found to have lower generation probabilities than the clonotypes that were shared by all four of the sorted-subset donors.

Worth noting for this clone: Its matching antigen is unknown. Other DNA sequences from this sample encode an identical CDR3 as well.

This CDR3 contains 16 residues. Germline lookup yields CDR1 SGHRS and CDR2 YFSETQ. V was clipped by 0 bases and J by 2 bases, with 14 bases between them. Using immunoSEQ multiplex PCR, the repertoire was profiled, and TCRdb retains in-frame clones only, with some absent. Seen here are millions of clones, over 85% observed once, and the top ten hold about 0.41%. The donors were all Caucasian adults (living in Nashville, Tennessee). The chain couples TRBV5-1 to TRBJ2-5, with D tentatively TRBD1 (6 bases). The sequencing input was naive CD4+ T cells from PBMCs. Documented subset: CD45RA+ positively selected. The sequence was collected from a young man in good health. Some clones in this sample may be carry-over from other donors' samples. CDR3 DNA: TGCGCCAGCAGCTTGGCAGGTCAAAGGGGGCAAGAGACCCAGTACTTC. It codes for CASSLAGQRGQETQYF.